The present entry profiles one TCR beta chain with its context. What it recognizes is unknown. Sequencing of TCRbeta CDR3 at survey depth gave sequences and template counts. The table came from immunoSEQ multiplex PCR; TCRdb's copy has only in-frame clones and leaves some out. The table lists 35,000 to 50,000 clones, more than 90% of them singletons. These data come from a study of tissue T cells after allogeneic stem cell transplantation. Regarding the study as a whole: Anatomically similar tissues had similar TCR repertoires within each patient.

V was pared by 4 bases and J by 0 bases, with 11 bases between. Germline-derived CDR1 and CDR2 are SGHKS and YYEKEE (reference sequence). There are 15 residues in the CDR3. The TCR was taken from a woman aged 35 to 70 who later had graft-versus-host disease after an allogeneic stem cell transplant. The chain employs TRBV5-5 and TRBJ1-3; no reliable D call. The sequences come from blood, collected before transplantation. This CDR3 reads CASSPLGYSGNTIYF. The CDR3 nucleotides read TGTGCCAGCAGCCCCCTTGGATACTCTGGAAACACCATATATTTT.